A single sample gave rise to the 7 T cell receptor beta chains below, sequenced in a study of blood T cell repertoires in COVID-19. The protocol was immunoSEQ multiplex PCR, while the TCRdb copy is restricted to in-frame clones and leaves out a portion. The sample yields some 270,000 clones, around 92% seen once. Sequences were obtained from PBMCs or T cells enriched from blood (not recorded which). The receptors originated from a woman aged 55-69 years who had recovered from COVID-19.

The chain recombines TRBV28 with TRBJ2-1; no clear D gene. The germline CDR1 and CDR2 sequences are MDHEN and SYDVKM. The CDR3 extends over 13 amino acids. V was cut by 3 bases and J by 6 bases, with 9 bases left in between. CDR3 in amino acids: CASSFPPRNEQFF. For the CDR3, the DNA is TGTGCCAGCAGTTTCCCCCCCCGCAATGAGCAGTTCTTC.

This clone showed up just once. The chain combines TRBV28 with TRBJ2-7, with TRBD1 matching over 11 bases. This CDR3 is built from 13 residues. The germline gives CDR1 MDHEN, CDR2 SYDVKM. With 6 bases clipped from V and 6 bases from J, the junction kept 4 bases outside the gene matches. The CDR3 nucleotides read TGTGCCAGCAGGGACAGGGGGCCCAGCGAGCAGTACTTC. Amino acid sequence: CASRDRGPSEQYF.

The V and J genes are TRBV24-1 and TRBJ2-7; D unclear. Germline values: CDR1 KGHDR, CDR2 SFDVKD. V lost 12 bases to trimming and J lost 2 bases, with 13 bases between them. The CDR3 is 12 amino acids. The CDR3 nucleotides read TGTGCCCCCGTCAGGCCTACCTACGAGCAGTACTTC. Amino acid sequence: CAPVRPTYEQYF.

The chain combines TRBV11-1 with TRBJ2-5, with TRBD2 matching 7 bases. This CDR3 comprises 13 residues. The V segment lost 5 bases and the J segment 2 bases; nucleotides outside the gene matches: 2. CDR1 SGHAT and CDR2 FQDESV come from the germline V gene (reference sequence). The CDR3 nucleotides read TGTGCCAGCAGCCCCGGGGGGCAAGAGACCCAGTACTTC. It specifies CASSPGGQETQYF. The whole variable domain, remainder taken from reference TRBV11-1 and TRBJ2-5, is EAEVAQSPRYKITEKSQAVAFWCDPISGHATLYWYRQILGQGPELLVQFQDESVVDDSQLPKDRFSAERLKGVDSTLKIQPAELGDSAMYLCASSPGGQETQYFGPGTRLLVL.

The chain is built from TRBV5-6 and TRBJ1-2; the D is unclear. Germline V lookup: CDR1 SGHDT, CDR2 YYEEEE. The V end was cut by 4 bases, the J end by 3 bases, with 10 bases between. This CDR3 region has 13 residues. The CDR3, as DNA: TGTGCCAGCAGCGCGGGCCTTTACTATGGCTACACCTTC. This encodes CASSAGLYYGYTF. Supplemented by reference TRBV5-6 and TRBJ1-2, the full variable domain reads DAGVTQSPTHLIKTRGQQVTLRCSPKSGHDTVSWYQQALGQGPQFIFQYYEEEERQRGNFPDRFSGHQFPNYSSELNVNALLLGDSALYLCASSAGLYYGYTFGSGTRLTVV.

The chain joins TRBV29-1 to TRBJ1-1; D ambiguous. Trimming cost V 4 bases and J 6 bases, with 9 bases left between them. There are 11 residues in the CDR3. The V gene's germline CDR1 is SQVTM and CDR2 ANQGSEA. The CDR3 bases are TGCAGCGTTGCTAGGGAGGCTGAAGCTTTCTTT. Protein sequence: CSVAREAEAFF.

V is TRBV2 and J is TRBJ1-1; the D is unclear. The length of the CDR3 is 13 residues. The germline V and J ends were trimmed by 7 bases and 2 bases, with 11 bases remaining between them. From germline, CDR1 is SNHLY and CDR2 FYNNEI. The CDR3 is CASTRSVNTEAFF. As DNA, the CDR3 is TGTGCCAGCACGAGGAGCGTTAACACTGAAGCTTTCTTT.